Listed here are 11 T cell receptor beta chains from one sample, sequenced in a study of Ad26.COV2.S vaccination and SARS-CoV-2 variants. Only in-frame clones appear in the TCRdb table, and some are missing; sequencing was by immunoSEQ multiplex PCR. The profile shows more than 300,000 clones, 70% to 90% of them singletons. This sample's treatment: over 15 received Ad26.COV2.S at low or high dose, single or two shots; 5 received placebo; per-sample allocation not given. Day 63 following the first vaccine or placebo injection was when the samples were taken. This sample comprised peripheral blood, obtained in a trial of Ad26.COV2.S vaccine versus placebo. Receptor source: a person aged 18-60 years who received the Ad26.COV2.S COVID-19 vaccine or a placebo.

This rearrangement joins TRBV10-3 to TRBJ2-5; D ambiguous. CDR1 ENHRY and CDR2 SYGVKD come from the germline V gene. The CDR3 loop spans 13 amino acids. Trimming took 0 bases from V and 2 from J, leaving 4 bases between them. The CDR3 here is CAISESLQETQYF. The DNA for the CDR3 is TGTGCCATCAGTGAGTCGTTGCAAGAGACCCAGTACTTC.

The rearrangement links TRBV27 to TRBJ1-6; TRBD1 aligns across 9 bases. The CDR3 sequence is 14 residues long. The germline V gene has CDR1 MNHEY and CDR2 SMNVEV (reference sequence). Losses at the gene ends were 5 bases for V and 13 bases for J; bases not matched to a gene: 9. This chain's CDR3 is CASSPGTGLAPLHF. CDR3 nucleotide sequence: TGTGCCAGCAGTCCCGGGACAGGGTTAGCGCCCCTCCACTTT.

V usage is TRBV7-4 and J usage is TRBJ1-6, with D possibly TRBD1 on 5 matching bases. The V end was cut by 5 bases, the J end by 9 bases, with 20 bases between. Germline-derived CDR1 and CDR2 are SGHVT and SQSDAQ. The CDR3 runs 16 residues. The CDR3 loop reads CASSPGLRGEGSPLHF. The CDR3 nucleotides read TGTGCCAGCAGCCCCGGGCTAAGGGGAGAGGGTTCACCCCTCCACTTT.

Only one count was recorded for this clone. The chain links TRBV7-9 to TRBJ2-1, with 10 bases lining up with TRBD2. The CDR3 runs 15 residues. CDR1 SEHNR and CDR2 FQNEAQ come from the germline V gene (reference sequence). Germline trimming cut 5 bases from V and 6 bases from J; bases unmatched to any gene: 7. The CDR3 region is CASSPWTSGSNEQFF. The DNA of the CDR3 is TGTGCCAGCAGCCCTTGGACTAGCGGATCCAATGAGCAGTTCTTC.

This chain uses TRBV28 with TRBJ1-2; the D gene is possibly TRBD1 (5 bases). The CDR3 loop spans 16 amino acids. From germline, CDR1 is MDHEN and CDR2 SYDVKM. Trimming removed 6 bases at V and 1 base at J, with 18 bases between. CDR3 DNA: TGTGCCAGCAGCGGGGGGAGCCCCACGCTTAACTATGGCTACACCTTC. It translates to CASSGGSPTLNYGYTF.

The chain uses TRBV7-3 and TRBJ1-4, with 7 nucleotides matching TRBD1. Germline CDR1 is SGHTA and CDR2 is FQGTGA. The trim removed 5 bases at V and 3 bases at J, leaving 6 bases unmatched. The CDR3 runs to 15 residues. The CDR3 sequence: CASSPQGGPNEKLFF. CDR3 coding DNA: TGTGCCAGCAGCCCCCAGGGGGGACCTAATGAAAAACTGTTTTTT.

V usage is TRBV5-1 and J usage is TRBJ2-5; TRBD1 agrees at 10 bases. The CDR3 extends over 15 amino acids. V shed 2 bases, J shed 4 bases, and the junction held 5 bases outside the gene matches. The germline V gene encodes CDR1 SGHRS and CDR2 YFSETQ. The CDR3 here is CASSLSTGGGETQYF. The CDR3 DNA follows: TGCGCCAGCAGCTTATCGACAGGGGGCGGAGAGACCCAGTACTTC.

This chain uses TRBV30 with TRBJ2-1; D not resolved. The V end lost 3 bases, the J end lost 4 bases, and 13 bases lay between the germline ends. The CDR3 is made up of 14 amino acids. Germline V gives CDR1 GTSNPN, CDR2 SVGIG (reference sequence). The CDR3 sequence is CAWRGGNGYNEQFF. For the CDR3, the DNA is TGTGCCTGGAGGGGTGGGAACGGGTACAATGAGCAGTTCTTC.

The chain links TRBV3-1 (or the pseudogene TRBV3-2) to TRBJ2-1; 8 bases are shared with TRBD2. Looked up from germline, CDR1 is LGHDT and CDR2 is YNNKEL (reference sequence). With V trimmed by 4 bases and J by 8 bases, 13 bases remained unmatched. This CDR3 is built from 16 residues. For the CDR3, the DNA is TGTGCCAGCAGCCCCCGGGGAGCGGGGGCTAGGGATGAGCAGTTCTTC. Encoded protein: CASSPRGAGARDEQFF.

V and J are TRBV6-5 and TRBJ1-1; no clear D. Trimming removed 7 bases at V and 5 bases at J, with 14 bases between. The germline gives CDR1 MNHEY, CDR2 SVGAGI. The CDR3 sequence is 13 residues long. In DNA, the CDR3 is TGTGCCAGCAAACTCGGGGAGAGGACTGAAGCTTTCTTT. Its protein is CASKLGERTEAFF.

The chain employs TRBV27 and TRBJ2-5; D perhaps matches TRBD1 (5 bases). There are 15 residues in the CDR3. The V gene lost 5 bases and the J gene lost 7 bases, with 20 bases spanning the gap. Germline V gene sequence: CDR1 MNHEY, CDR2 SMNVEV (reference sequence). CDR3 nucleotides: TGTGCCAGCAGTCTAGTCCCCCAGGGTTCTAGGACCCAGTACTTC. Protein: CASSLVPQGSRTQYF.